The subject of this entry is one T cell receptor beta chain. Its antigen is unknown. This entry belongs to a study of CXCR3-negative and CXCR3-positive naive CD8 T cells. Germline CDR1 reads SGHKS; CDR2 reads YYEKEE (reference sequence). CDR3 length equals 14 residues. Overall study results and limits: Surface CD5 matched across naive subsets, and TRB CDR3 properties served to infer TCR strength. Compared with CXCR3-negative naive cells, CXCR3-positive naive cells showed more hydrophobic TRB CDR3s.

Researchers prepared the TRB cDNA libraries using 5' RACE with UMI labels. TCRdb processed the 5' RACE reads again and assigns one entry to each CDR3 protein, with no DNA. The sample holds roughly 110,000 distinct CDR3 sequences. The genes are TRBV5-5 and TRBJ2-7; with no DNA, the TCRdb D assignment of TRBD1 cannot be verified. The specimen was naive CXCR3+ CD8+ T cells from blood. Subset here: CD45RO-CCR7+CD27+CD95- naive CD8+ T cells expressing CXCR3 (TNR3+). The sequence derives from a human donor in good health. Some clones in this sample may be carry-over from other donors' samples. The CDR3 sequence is CASSLWGADNEQYF.